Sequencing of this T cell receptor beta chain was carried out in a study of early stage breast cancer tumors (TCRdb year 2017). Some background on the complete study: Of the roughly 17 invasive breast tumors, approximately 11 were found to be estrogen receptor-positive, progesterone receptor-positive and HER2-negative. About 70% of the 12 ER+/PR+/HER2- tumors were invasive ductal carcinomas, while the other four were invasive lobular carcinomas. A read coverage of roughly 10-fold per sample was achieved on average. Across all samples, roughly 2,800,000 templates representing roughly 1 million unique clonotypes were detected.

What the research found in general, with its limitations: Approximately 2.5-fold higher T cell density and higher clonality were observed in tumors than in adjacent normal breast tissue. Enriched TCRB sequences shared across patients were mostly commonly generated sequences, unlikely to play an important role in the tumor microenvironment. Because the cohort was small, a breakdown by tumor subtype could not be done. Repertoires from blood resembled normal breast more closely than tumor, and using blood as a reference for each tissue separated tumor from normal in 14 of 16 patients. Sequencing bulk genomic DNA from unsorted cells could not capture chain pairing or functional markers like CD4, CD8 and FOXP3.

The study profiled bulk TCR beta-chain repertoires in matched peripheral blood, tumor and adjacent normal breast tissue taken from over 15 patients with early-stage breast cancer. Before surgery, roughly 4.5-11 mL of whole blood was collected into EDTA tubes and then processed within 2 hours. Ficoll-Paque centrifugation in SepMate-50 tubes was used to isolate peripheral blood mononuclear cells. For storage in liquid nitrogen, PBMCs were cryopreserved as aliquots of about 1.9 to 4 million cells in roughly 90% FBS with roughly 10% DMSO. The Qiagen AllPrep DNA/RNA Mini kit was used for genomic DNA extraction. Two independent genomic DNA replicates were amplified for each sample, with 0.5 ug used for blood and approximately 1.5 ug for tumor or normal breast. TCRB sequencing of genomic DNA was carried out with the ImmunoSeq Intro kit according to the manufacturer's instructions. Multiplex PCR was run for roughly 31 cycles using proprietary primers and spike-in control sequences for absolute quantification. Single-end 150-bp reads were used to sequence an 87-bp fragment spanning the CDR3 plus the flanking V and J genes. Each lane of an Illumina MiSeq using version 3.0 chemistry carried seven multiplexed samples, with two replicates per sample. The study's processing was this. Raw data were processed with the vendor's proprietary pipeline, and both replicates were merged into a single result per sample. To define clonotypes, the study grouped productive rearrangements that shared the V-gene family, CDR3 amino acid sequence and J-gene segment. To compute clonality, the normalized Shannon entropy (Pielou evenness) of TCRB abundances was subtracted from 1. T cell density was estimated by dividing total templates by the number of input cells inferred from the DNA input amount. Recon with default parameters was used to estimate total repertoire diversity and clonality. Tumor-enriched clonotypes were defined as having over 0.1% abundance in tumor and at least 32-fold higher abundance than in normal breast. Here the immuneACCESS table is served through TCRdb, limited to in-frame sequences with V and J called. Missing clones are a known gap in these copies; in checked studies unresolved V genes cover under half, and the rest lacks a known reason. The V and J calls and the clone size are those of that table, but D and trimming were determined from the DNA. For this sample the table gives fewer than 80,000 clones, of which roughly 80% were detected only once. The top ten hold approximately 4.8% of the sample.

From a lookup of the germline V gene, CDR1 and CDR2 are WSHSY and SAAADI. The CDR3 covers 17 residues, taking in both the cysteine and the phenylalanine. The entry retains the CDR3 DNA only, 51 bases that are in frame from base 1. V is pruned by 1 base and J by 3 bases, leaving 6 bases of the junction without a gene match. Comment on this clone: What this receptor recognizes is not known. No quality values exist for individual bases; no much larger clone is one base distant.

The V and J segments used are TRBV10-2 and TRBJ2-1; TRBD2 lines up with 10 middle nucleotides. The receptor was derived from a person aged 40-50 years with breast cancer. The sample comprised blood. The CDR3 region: CASSELASGSLYNEQFF. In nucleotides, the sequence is TGCGCCAGCAGTGAGTTGGCTAGCGGGAGCCTCTACAATGAGCAGTTCTTC.